This passage covers 3 T cell receptor beta chains from one sample sequenced in a study of blood T cells in healthy people across ages. Alongside a J-beta primer mix, a sample-barcoded 5' primer served in a second PCR lasting about 7 to 11 cycles. TCRdb ran MiXCR on the 5' RACE reads and lists one entry per CDR3 protein. This sample has fewer than 2,000,000 distinct CDR3 sequences, with around 35% found just once. Material: blood. The receptors were gathered from a woman aged 25 to 39 in good health.

In the case of this clonotype: Germline is not matched at one junction end, which may reflect a read error. This rearrangement joins TRBV7-8 to TRBJ1-2; D uncertain. Germline V gene data show CDR1 as SGHVS and CDR2 as FQNEAQ. This CDR3 is 14 amino acids long. The CDR3 sequence: CASSLRSRTYSYTF. The CDR3 bases are TGTGCCAGCAGCTTACGCTCTCGCACCTATAGCTACACCTTC. The whole variable domain, remainder taken from reference TRBV7-8 and TRBJ1-2, is GAGVSQSPRYKVAKRGQDVALRCDPISGHVSLFWYQQALGQGPEFLTYFQNEAQLDKSGLPSDRFFAERPEGSVSTLKIQRTQQEDSAVYLCASSLRSRTYSYTFGSGTRLTVV.

The chain has TRBV6-1 and TRBJ1-2, with TRBD1 as a possible D gene (5 bases). Per germline, CDR1 MNHNS and CDR2 SASEGT. V gave up 5 bases and J gave up 4 bases, with 11 bases separating them. The CDR3 length is 13 residues. DNA for the CDR3: TGTGCCAGCAGTCATCAGGGCTCCTATGGCTACACCTTC. Translating gives CASSHQGSYGYTF.

The table lists this clonotype with many counts. The V call is TRBV6-5, the J call TRBJ2-1; weak D call: TRBD2 (7 bases). V was cut by 6 bases and J by 7 bases, with 13 bases left in between. CDR3 size: 13 residues. Germline V gene sequence: CDR1 MNHEY, CDR2 SVGAGI. This CDR3 reads CASRDRGGNEQFF. Written as DNA, the CDR3 is TGTGCCAGCAGGGATAGGGGGGGGAATGAGCAGTTCTTC.